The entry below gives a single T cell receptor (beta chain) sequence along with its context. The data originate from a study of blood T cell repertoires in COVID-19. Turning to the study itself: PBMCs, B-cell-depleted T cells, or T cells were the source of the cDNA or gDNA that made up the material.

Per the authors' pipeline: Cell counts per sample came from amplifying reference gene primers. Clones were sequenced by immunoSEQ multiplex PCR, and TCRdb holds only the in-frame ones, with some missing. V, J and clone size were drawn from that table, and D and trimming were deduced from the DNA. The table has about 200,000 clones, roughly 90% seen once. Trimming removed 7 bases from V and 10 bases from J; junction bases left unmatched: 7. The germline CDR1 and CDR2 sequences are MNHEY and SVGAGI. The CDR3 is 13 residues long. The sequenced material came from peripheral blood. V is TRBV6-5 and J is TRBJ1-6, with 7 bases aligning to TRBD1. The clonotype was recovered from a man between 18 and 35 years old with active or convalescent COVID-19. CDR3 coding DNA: TGTGCCAGCAAAAAGGGGGCAGGCTCACCCCTCCACTTT. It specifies CASKKGAGSPLHF.